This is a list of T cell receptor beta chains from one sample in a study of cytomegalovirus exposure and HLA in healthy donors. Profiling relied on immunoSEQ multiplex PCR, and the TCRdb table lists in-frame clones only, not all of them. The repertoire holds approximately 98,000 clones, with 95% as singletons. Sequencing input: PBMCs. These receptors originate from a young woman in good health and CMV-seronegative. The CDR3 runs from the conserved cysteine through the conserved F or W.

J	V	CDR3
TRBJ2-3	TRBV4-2	CASSQVSGTSGPSTDTQYF
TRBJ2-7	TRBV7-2	CASSLKVVRGLSYEQYF
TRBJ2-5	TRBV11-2	CASSFDRAETQYF
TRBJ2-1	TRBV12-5	CASGPHPGQGAQGRFF
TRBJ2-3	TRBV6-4	CASSAGTGNTQYF
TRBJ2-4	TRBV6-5	CASSYSGHNQNIQYF
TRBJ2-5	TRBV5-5	CASSLTSSEETQYF
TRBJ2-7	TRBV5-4	CASSYGGGGAYEQYF
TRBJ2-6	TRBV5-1	CASSFILRSGANVLTF
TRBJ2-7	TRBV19	CASSYRGLDGYEQYF
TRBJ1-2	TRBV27	CASSLSGVGYTF
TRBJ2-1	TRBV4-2	CASSLALAGGNNEQFF
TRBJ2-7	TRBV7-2	CASSLTGIYEQYF
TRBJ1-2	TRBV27	CASSKGQGLGYTF
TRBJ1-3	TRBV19	CASRQIGTGRGNTIYF
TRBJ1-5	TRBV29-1	CSVVAGGNQPQHF
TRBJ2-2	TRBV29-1	CSVERGGSGELFF
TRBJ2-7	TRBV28	CASSYEGDEQYF
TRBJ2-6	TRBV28	CASSSYSVGLSRAGANVLTF
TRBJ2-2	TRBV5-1	CASSKRDKTGNANTGELFF
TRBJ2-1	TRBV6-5	CASSSGTSSNNEQFF
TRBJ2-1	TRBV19	CASTPPGTYNEQFF